A single sample is the source of the 12 T cell receptor beta chains below, sequenced in a study of cytomegalovirus exposure and HLA in healthy donors. Both 60 Vbeta primers and 13 Jbeta primers went into the PCR. Only in-frame clones appear in the TCRdb table, and some are missing; sequencing was by immunoSEQ multiplex PCR. The sample holds about 170,000 clones, roughly 85% seen once. The material sequenced was PBMCs. These receptors all come from a middle-aged man in good health and CMV-seropositive.

The chain joins TRBV20-1 to TRBJ2-7; TRBD1 might be the D (6 bases). Trimming took 4 bases from V and 5 from J, leaving 9 bases between them. CDR1 is DFQATT and CDR2 is SNEGSKA in the germline V gene (reference sequence). The CDR3 has 11 amino acids. The CDR3 here is CSATRGHEQYF. In nucleotides, the CDR3 is TGCAGTGCTACCAGGGGCCACGAGCAGTACTTC.

The count of this clone is one. Compared with germline, one end of the junction differs, possibly owing to a read error. The chain recombines TRBV7-7 with TRBJ1-1, with 8 bases that match TRBD1. This CDR3 is built from 13 residues. Germline CDR1 and CDR2: SSHAT and FNYEAQ (reference sequence). Written as DNA, the CDR3 is TGTGCTAGCAGCAAAGACAGGGGCACTGAAGCTTTCTTT. This encodes CASSKDRGTEAFF.

The chain uses TRBV10-1 and TRBJ2-1; 12 bases align to TRBD2. This CDR3 region has 15 residues. Germline V lookup: CDR1 WNHNN, CDR2 SYGVQD (reference sequence). J was trimmed by 7 bases and V by 6 bases; bases with no gene match: 7. The CDR3 DNA is TGCGCCAGCAGCGGACTAGCGGGAAAGGGGAATGAGCAGTTCTTC. Translation gives CASSGLAGKGNEQFF.

The chain has TRBV2 and TRBJ2-5; 9 positions agree with TRBD2. After removal of 8 bases from V and 4 bases from J, the junction contained 8 bases not matched to a gene. The CDR3 covers 14 residues. Germline V gives CDR1 SNHLY, CDR2 FYNNEI. This chain's CDR3 is CASGQGAGGETQYF. The CDR3 nucleotides are TGTGCCAGCGGGCAGGGAGCGGGGGGAGAGACCCAGTACTTC.

V usage is TRBV2 and J usage is TRBJ2-3; D gene ambiguous. Trimming cost V 4 bases and J 5 bases, with 4 bases left between them. The CDR3 runs 11 residues. Germline values: CDR1 SNHLY, CDR2 FYNNEI. This CDR3 reads CASSVVDTQYF. The CDR3 DNA sequence: TGTGCCAGCAGTGTCGTAGATACGCAGTATTTT. Supplemented by reference TRBV2 and TRBJ2-3, the full variable domain reads EPEVTQTPSHQVTQMGQEVILRCVPISNHLYFYWYRQILGQKVEFLVSFYNNEISEKSEIFDDQFSVERPDGSNFTLKIRSTKLEDSAMYFCASSVVDTQYFGPGTRLTVL.

The CDR3 region has the DNA TGTGCCAGCAGCTCAATGATCGGGACAGGGGCGACCCAGTACTTC. Translating gives CASSSMIGTGATQYF. The V gene is TRBV7-3, the J gene TRBJ2-5, with 10 bases that match TRBD1. The CDR3 sequence is 15 residues long. The V gene's germline CDR1 is SGHTA and CDR2 FQGTGA. V lost 4 bases to trimming and J lost 7 bases; unmatched junction nucleotides: 9.

This clone was seen a few times. The chain joins TRBV2 to TRBJ2-7, with TRBD2 matching 8 bases. This CDR3 contains 16 residues. Trimming at V came to 8 bases and at J to 6 bases, leaving 18 bases not matched to a gene. Looked up from germline, CDR1 is SNHLY and CDR2 is FYNNEI. CDR3 sequence: CASLMTGTSPLSEQYF. DNA for the CDR3: TGTGCCAGCTTAATGACCGGGACTAGTCCCCTCTCCGAGCAGTACTTC.

In regard to this clone: A read error may account for a junction end that differs from germline. The chain recombines TRBV29-1 with TRBJ1-1; D gene unclear. Germline CDR1 SQVTM, CDR2 ANQGSEA. This CDR3 has 12 residues. The CDR3: CSVDSVKTEAFF. CDR3 bases: TGCAGCGTTGACTCGGTGAAGACTGAAGCTTTCTTT.

The chain recombines TRBV28 with TRBJ1-1; TRBD1 aligns across 9 bases. The germline V gene has CDR1 MDHEN and CDR2 SYDVKM. This CDR3 spans 13 amino acids. V trimming: 5 bases; J trimming: 11 bases; junction bases outside the gene matches: 9. CDR3 region: CASSPPGTGSAFF. The CDR3 DNA reads as TGTGCCAGCAGTCCTCCCGGGACAGGGAGCGCTTTCTTT. Looking up the rest from reference TRBV28 and TRBJ1-1 gives the full variable domain: DVKVTQSSRYLVKRTGEKVFLECVQDMDHENMFWYRQDPGLGLRLIYFSYDVKMKEKGDIPEGYSVSREKKERFSLILESASTNQTSMYLCASSPPGTGSAFFGQGTRLTVV.

The chain uses TRBV28 and TRBJ1-2, with TRBD1 matching over 9 bases. The CDR3 is made up of 12 amino acids. With 2 bases clipped from V and 9 bases from J, the junction kept 1 base outside the gene matches. Looked up from germline, CDR1 is MDHEN and CDR2 is SYDVKM. The CDR3 spells CASSLGQGSYTF. In nucleotides, the CDR3 is TGTGCCAGCAGTTTAGGACAGGGGAGCTACACCTTC.

The genes are TRBV19 and TRBJ2-7, with D hard to call. Trimming left V 9 bases short and J 2 bases short, with 8 bases between. The CDR3 has 11 amino acids. Germline-derived CDR1 and CDR2 are LNHDA and SQIVND (reference sequence). This chain's CDR3 is CASRGPYEQYF. The DNA for the CDR3 is TGTGCCAGCCGCGGCCCCTACGAGCAGTACTTC.

The count of this clone is one. The chain couples TRBV18 to TRBJ1-5; possible D gene TRBD1, 6 bases. Germline-derived CDR1 and CDR2 are KGHSH and LQKENI. V shed 4 bases and J shed 3 bases, with 13 bases lying between them. The CDR3 length is 15 residues. The CDR3, as DNA: TGTGCCAGCTCACTGGATGGACAGACCAATCAGCCCCAGCATTTT. Protein sequence: CASSLDGQTNQPQHF. The full variable domain, in which reference TRBV18 and TRBJ1-5 provide the parts outside the CDR3, is NAGVMQNPRHLVRRRGQEARLRCSPMKGHSHVYWYRQLPEEGLKFMVYLQKENIIDESGMPKERFSAEFPKEGPSILRIQQVVRGDSAAYFCASSLDGQTNQPQHFGDGTRLSIL.